The clone carrying this T cell receptor beta chain was observed a few times. The CDR3 has 14 residues. CDR1 is SSHAT, CDR2 FNYEAQ, per germline (reference sequence). The ends lost 5 bases at V and 3 bases at J; junction bases unmatched: 5. This entry comes from a study of T-cell memory formation after mild COVID-19. One entry per CDR3 protein results from TCRdb running MiXCR on the 5' RACE reads. The sample shows roughly 40,000 distinct CDR3 sequences, 6% to 8.5% of them seen only once. The material sequenced was PBMCs or a T cell subset sorted from them (not recorded which). This TCR came from an adult who had mild COVID-19 (a few samples of this study predate the infection). Cell type and time point are not known. This chain links TRBV7-7 with TRBJ2-3, with 7 bases fitting TRBD2. CDR3: CASSQGLETDTQYF. CDR3 sequence (DNA): TGTGCCAGCAGCCAAGGACTAGAGACAGATACGCAGTATTTT.